This T cell receptor (beta chain) stems from a study of metastatic and nonmetastatic thyroid tumors. J gave up 5 bases and V 5 bases, and 7 bases lay outside the gene matches. The CDR3 contains 14 residues. The V gene's germline CDR1 is SGHRS and CDR2 YFSETQ. No patient received treatment before thyroid surgery. TCRdb re-called clones via MiXCR from the PCR reads. In the table there are roughly 15,000 clones, about 35% of which are singletons. This clonotype was sampled from a female donor with papillary thyroid cancer or a benign thyroid nodule (not recorded which). Some clones in this sample may be carry-over from other donors' samples. The rearrangement links TRBV5-1 to TRBJ1-1, with 9 bases lining up with TRBD1. Sequencing was carried out using tumor tissue. The CDR3 DNA is TGCGCCAGCAGGTCGGGACAGGGAGAAACTGAAGCTTTCTTT. Amino acid sequence: CASRSGQGETEAFF.